These 26 T cell receptor beta chains originate from one sample sequenced in a study of blood T cells in healthy people across ages. A second about 6 to 12 cycle PCR used barcoded and J-beta primers. One entry per CDR3 protein, called by TCRdb with MiXCR from the 5' RACE reads. The top ten hold 13% of the sample, which has roughly 900,000 distinct CDR3 sequences, about 48% seen once. Sequences were obtained from blood. These receptors were taken from a man aged 25 to 45 in good health.

V and J are TRBV27 and TRBJ1-2; TRBD1 might be the D (6 bases). In germline, CDR1 is MNHEY, CDR2 SMNVEV (reference sequence). CDR3 length: 13 residues. Trimming stripped 7 bases from V and 6 bases from J, with 15 bases between. Written as DNA, the CDR3 is TGTGCCAGCAAAGCCAACAGGGTTCATGGCTACACCTTC. Amino acid sequence: CASKANRVHGYTF.

The rearrangement joins TRBV4-2 to TRBJ1-1, with TRBD1 as a possible D gene (6 bases). V lost 4 bases and J 1 base, leaving 13 bases between the germline ends. CDR3 length equals 15 residues. The germline V gene has CDR1 LGHNA and CDR2 YNFKEQ. The CDR3 region is CASSLRGEGNTEAFF. The CDR3 nucleotides read TGTGCCAGCAGCCTGAGGGGGGAAGGGAACACTGAAGCTTTCTTT.

This clonotype was detected many times. CDR3 residues: CASRPSYNEQFF. CDR3 bases: TGTGCCAGTCGTCCCTCCTACAATGAGCAGTTCTTC. The V and J genes are TRBV12-3 or TRBV12-4 and TRBJ2-1; D unclear. The CDR3 length is 12 residues. V lost 9 bases, J lost 0 bases, and 6 bases lay in between.

The gene calls are TRBV27 and TRBJ2-3, with 8 bases that match TRBD2. Germline V CDR1 and CDR2: MNHEY, SMNVEV (reference sequence). V was pared by 7 bases and J by 6 bases, with 15 bases of the junction left unmatched. This CDR3 is built from 16 residues. The CDR3 sequence: CASKQIGGASGDTQYF. CDR3 coding DNA: TGTGCCAGCAAGCAGATCGGGGGGGCCTCCGGGGATACGCAGTATTTT.

The chain is built from TRBV4-1 and TRBJ2-2; no reliable D call. The CDR3 is made up of 15 amino acids. The germline V gene encodes CDR1 MGHRA and CDR2 YSYEKL. The V end was cut by 0 bases, the J end by 1 base, with 6 bases between. DNA for the CDR3: TGCGCCAGCAGCCAAGATCCCTGGAACACCGGGGAGCTGTTTTTT. Translating it yields CASSQDPWNTGELFF.

This clonotype came up a few times. The gene calls are TRBV3-1 and TRBJ2-3, with D maybe TRBD1 (5 bases). V was shortened by 4 bases and J by 0 bases, with 11 bases between the two germline ends. This CDR3 spans 15 amino acids. CDR1 is LGHDT, CDR2 YNNKEL, per germline (reference sequence). This CDR3 is CASSLPTVSTDTQYF. The DNA of the CDR3 is TGTGCCAGCAGCCTACCGACAGTCAGCACAGATACGCAGTATTTT.

The chain recombines TRBV9 with TRBJ2-1; 12 nucleotides match TRBD2. The length of the CDR3 is 15 residues. The V and J ends lost 3 bases and 7 bases, in that order; junction bases with no gene match: 5. Germline V gene data show CDR1 as SGDLS and CDR2 as YYNGEE. CDR3 nucleotide sequence: TGTGCCAGCAGCGCCGGGACTAGCGGGCAGAATGAGCAGTTCTTC. Protein: CASSAGTSGQNEQFF.

This clonotype was detected only once. The V gene is TRBV4-1, the J gene TRBJ1-6; 7 bases line up with TRBD1. V gave up 2 bases and J gave up 5 bases; unmatched junction bases: 6. Germline V gene sequence: CDR1 MGHRA, CDR2 YSYEKL. The CDR3 is made up of 16 amino acids. In nucleotides, the CDR3 is TGCGCCAGCAGCCAAAATTTGGGACAGAATAATTCACCCCTCCACTTT. Its protein product is CASSQNLGQNNSPLHF.

The gene calls are TRBV5-1 and TRBJ2-1, with 7 bases identical to TRBD1. The assigned J gene may be wrong: the sequence end matches TRBJ2-7 better. CDR1 is SGHRS and CDR2 is YFSETQ in the germline V gene. This CDR3 region has 15 residues. CDR3 residues: CASSLQGESYNEQYF. As DNA, the CDR3 is TGCGCCAGCAGCTTGCAGGGGGAATCCTACAATGAGCAGTACTTC.

The rearrangement uses TRBV28 and TRBJ1-4; D unclear. Germline lookup yields CDR1 MDHEN and CDR2 SYDVKM. The CDR3 is made up of 13 amino acids. Trimming stripped 4 bases from V and 14 bases from J, with 17 bases between. The CDR3 nucleotides are TGTGCCAGCAGTTCCCTAGGACCTCCTGAGCTGTTTTTT. Protein: CASSSLGPPELFF.

The chain links TRBV18 to TRBJ2-7; 7 bases line up with TRBD1. V gave up 2 bases and J gave up 5 bases; unmatched junction bases: 9. This CDR3 has 15 amino acids. Germline CDR1 KGHSH, CDR2 LQKENI. The CDR3 protein is CASSPAGTVKDEQYF. CDR3 sequence (DNA): TGTGCCAGCTCACCAGCAGGGACAGTTAAGGACGAGCAGTACTTC.

The rearrangement uses TRBV21-1 and TRBJ2-3. TRBV21-1 is a pseudogene. The CDR3 is 16 residues long. The CDR3 DNA is TGTGCCAGCAGCTCTTGGATACTAGCGAGCACAGATACGCAGTATTTT. It translates to CASSSWILASTDTQYF.

This clonotype was seen a few times. The chain combines TRBV6-1 with TRBJ2-5; TRBD2 might be the D (5 bases). Trimming stripped 5 bases from V and 2 bases from J, with 12 bases between. CDR3 length equals 14 residues. Germline CDR1 and CDR2: MNHNS and SASEGT. The CDR3 DNA reads as TGTGCCAGCAGTATAGGCCTAGCACAAGAGACCCAGTACTTC. It yields the protein CASSIGLAQETQYF.

The chain links TRBV9 to TRBJ2-7; 10 bases agree with TRBD2. CDR1 is SGDLS, CDR2 YYNGEE, per germline. Trimming cost V 4 bases and J 5 bases; bases outside gene matches: 15. The CDR3 is made up of 17 amino acids. The CDR3 here is CASSLTSGYSFGDEQYF. CDR3 bases: TGTGCCAGCAGCCTGACTAGCGGGTACTCGTTCGGTGACGAGCAGTACTTC.

The gene calls are TRBV29-1 and TRBJ2-1; possibly TRBD1 for D (5 bases). The germline V gene encodes CDR1 SQVTM and CDR2 ANQGSEA. The V gene lost 6 bases and the J gene lost 6 bases, with 9 bases spanning the gap. CDR3 length equals 11 residues. The CDR3 coding sequence is TGCAGCGTCCCCAGGGCCAATGAGCAGTTCTTC. It yields the protein CSVPRANEQFF.

About this clonotype: It is likely a read error, because the conserved phenylalanine at the end of the CDR3 is missing. The chain employs TRBV29-1 and TRBJ2-5, with D maybe TRBD2 (5 bases). The DNA end is a closer match to TRBJ2-7, so the J assignment may be wrong. CDR3 size: 13 residues. Germline loops: CDR1 SQVTM, CDR2 ANQGSEA. Written as DNA, the CDR3 is TGCAGCGCTGGCCGGGATCTCAGCTACGAGCAGTACTCC. This encodes CSAGRDLSYEQYS.

This chain joins TRBV24-1 and TRBJ2-3, with 11 nucleotides matching TRBD2. The germline CDR1 and CDR2 sequences are KGHDR and SFDVKD. The CDR3 contains 15 residues. The V and J ends lost 4 bases and 1 base, in that order; junction bases with no gene match: 0. The chain's CDR3 is CATSEGLAGTDTQYF. CDR3 nucleotides: TGTGCCACCAGTGAGGGACTAGCGGGCACAGATACGCAGTATTTT.

The genes are TRBV7-2 and TRBJ2-5; D perhaps matches TRBD1 (6 bases). The V end was cut by 6 bases, the J end by 3 bases, with 20 bases between. The CDR3 consists of 16 residues. Germline values: CDR1 SGHTA, CDR2 FQGNSA. CDR3 sequence: CASRTGYRTVKETQYF. The CDR3 region has the DNA TGTGCCAGCAGAACGGGCTATCGGACAGTGAAAGAGACCCAGTACTTC. Using reference TRBV7-2 and TRBJ2-5 for the parts outside the CDR3, the full variable domain is GAGVSQSPSNKVTEKGKDVELRCDPISGHTALYWYRQSLGQGLEFLIYFQGNSAPDKSGLPSDRFSAERTGGSVSTLTIQRTQQEDSAVYLCASRTGYRTVKETQYFGPGTRLLVL.

The chain links TRBV5-6 to TRBJ2-1, with D perhaps TRBD1 (6 bases). The CDR3 covers 14 residues. The V gene lost 4 bases and the J gene lost 8 bases, with 16 bases spanning the gap. Germline CDR1 and CDR2: SGHDT and YYEEEE. The CDR3 DNA is TGTGCCAGCAGCCCCACCGCACAGGGAGATGAGCAGTTCTTC. Its translation is CASSPTAQGDEQFF. The full variable domain, with the rest looked up from reference TRBV5-6 and TRBJ2-1, is DAGVTQSPTHLIKTRGQQVTLRCSPKSGHDTVSWYQQALGQGPQFIFQYYEEEERQRGNFPDRFSGHQFPNYSSELNVNALLLGDSALYLCASSPTAQGDEQFFGPGTRLTVL.

Only one count was recorded for this clonotype. The chain has TRBV2 and TRBJ2-6; D is unresolved. Germline V gene sequence: CDR1 SNHLY, CDR2 FYNNEI. The CDR3 runs 15 residues. The germline V and J ends were trimmed by 7 bases and 0 bases, with 10 bases remaining between them. As DNA, the CDR3 is TGTGCCAGCATAACCGGTTTCTCTGGGGCCAACGTCCTGACTTTC. It is translated as CASITGFSGANVLTF. The whole variable domain, filled in from reference TRBV2 and TRBJ2-6, reads EPEVTQTPSHQVTQMGQEVILRCVPISNHLYFYWYRQILGQKVEFLVSFYNNEISEKSEIFDDQFSVERPDGSNFTLKIRSTKLEDSAMYFCASITGFSGANVLTFGAGSRLTVL.

This clonotype was observed a few times. One end of the junction is discordant with germline, which a read error may explain. The rearrangement joins TRBV7-7 to TRBJ2-5, with unresolved D. The CDR3 is made up of 14 amino acids. Per the germline V gene, CDR1 is SSHAT and CDR2 is FNYEAQ (reference sequence). As DNA, the CDR3 is TGTGCTAGCAGCTTAATCTCCCGACAAGAGACCCAGTACTTC. This gives the protein CASSLISRQETQYF. The complete variable domain, with remaining parts taken from reference TRBV7-7 and TRBJ2-5, reads GAGVSQSPRYKVTKRGQDVTLRCDPISSHATLYWYQQALGQGPEFLTYFNYEAQPDKSGLPSDRFSAERPEGSISTLTIQRTEQRDSAMYRCASSLISRQETQYFGPGTRLLVL.

Only one count was recorded for this clonotype. The V gene is TRBV20-1, the J gene TRBJ2-3, with TRBD1 matching over 10 bases. After removal of 0 bases from V and 2 bases from J, the junction contained 2 bases not matched to a gene. CDR1 is DFQATT and CDR2 is SNEGSKA in the germline V gene (reference sequence). The length of the CDR3 is 15 residues. The CDR3: CSARDGQGVTDTQYF. In nucleotides, the CDR3 is TGCAGTGCTAGAGATGGACAGGGGGTCACAGATACGCAGTATTTT.

The V gene is TRBV20-1, the J gene TRBJ1-4, with TRBD1 as a possible D gene (5 bases). The CDR3 has 15 amino acids. The germline gives CDR1 DFQATT, CDR2 SNEGSKA (reference sequence). V was cut by 0 bases and J by 3 bases, with 11 bases left in between. This CDR3 reads CSARDHRRANEKLFF. CDR3 coding DNA: TGCAGTGCTAGAGACCACAGGCGGGCTAATGAAAAACTGTTTTTT.

The J gene is TRBJ1-1, the V gene TRBV4-1, with a weak D call TRBD1 (6 bases). With 3 bases removed from V and 3 bases from J, the gap between germline ends came to 11 bases. Germline V gene lookup returns CDR1 MGHRA and CDR2 YSYEKL. CDR3 size: 14 residues. The CDR3 bases are TGCGCCAGCAGCCAGGAACACAGGGACACTGAAGCTTTCTTT. Encoded protein: CASSQEHRDTEAFF.

Many counts were recorded for this clonotype. This chain uses TRBV7-2 with TRBJ2-3; 9 nucleotides align to TRBD2. The CDR3 spans 14 residues. After removal of 9 bases from V and 1 base from J, the junction contained 5 bases not matched to a gene. In germline, CDR1 is SGHTA, CDR2 FQGNSA. CDR3 amino acids: CASRLAGGTDTQYF. The CDR3 coding sequence is TGTGCCAGTCGTTTAGCGGGGGGCACAGATACGCAGTATTTT. Looking up the rest from reference TRBV7-2 and TRBJ2-3 gives the full variable domain: GAGVSQSPSNKVTEKGKDVELRCDPISGHTALYWYRQSLGQGLEFLIYFQGNSAPDKSGLPSDRFSAERTGGSVSTLTIQRTQQEDSAVYLCASRLAGGTDTQYFGPGTRLTVL.

The gene calls are TRBV6-2 or TRBV6-3 and TRBJ2-3; 9 nucleotides match TRBD2. The V gene end was trimmed by 6 bases and the J gene end by 2 bases; junction bases not matched to a gene: 6. Germline CDR1 reads MNHEY; CDR2 reads SVGEGT. CDR3 length: 15 residues. CDR3 in amino acids: CASSRGLAYTDTQYF. The CDR3 DNA is TGTGCCAGCAGCCGGGGACTAGCCTACACAGATACGCAGTATTTT.